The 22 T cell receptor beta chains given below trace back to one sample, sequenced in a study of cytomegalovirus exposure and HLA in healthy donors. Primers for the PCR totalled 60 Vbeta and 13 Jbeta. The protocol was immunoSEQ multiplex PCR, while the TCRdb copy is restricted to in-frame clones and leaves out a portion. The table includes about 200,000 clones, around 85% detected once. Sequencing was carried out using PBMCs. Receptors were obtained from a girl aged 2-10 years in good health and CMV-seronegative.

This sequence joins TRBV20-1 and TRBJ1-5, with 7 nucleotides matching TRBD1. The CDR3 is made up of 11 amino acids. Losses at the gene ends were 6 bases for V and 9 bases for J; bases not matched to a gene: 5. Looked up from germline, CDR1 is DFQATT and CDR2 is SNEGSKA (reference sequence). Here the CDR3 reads CSAQGEGPQHF. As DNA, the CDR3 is TGCAGTGCCCAGGGGGAAGGGCCCCAGCATTTT.

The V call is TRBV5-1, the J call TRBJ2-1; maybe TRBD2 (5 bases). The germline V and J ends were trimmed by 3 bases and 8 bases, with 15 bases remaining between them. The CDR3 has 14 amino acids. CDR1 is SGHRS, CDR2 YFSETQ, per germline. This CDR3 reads CASSWLIPGDEQFF. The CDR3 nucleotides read TGCGCCAGCAGCTGGCTTATCCCCGGGGATGAGCAGTTCTTC.

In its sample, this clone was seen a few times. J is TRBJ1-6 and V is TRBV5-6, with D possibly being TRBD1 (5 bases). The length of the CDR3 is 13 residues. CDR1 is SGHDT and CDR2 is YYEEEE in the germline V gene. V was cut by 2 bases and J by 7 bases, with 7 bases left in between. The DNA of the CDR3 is TGTGCCAGCAGCTTCCCAGGGAATTCACCCCTCCACTTT. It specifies CASSFPGNSPLHF.

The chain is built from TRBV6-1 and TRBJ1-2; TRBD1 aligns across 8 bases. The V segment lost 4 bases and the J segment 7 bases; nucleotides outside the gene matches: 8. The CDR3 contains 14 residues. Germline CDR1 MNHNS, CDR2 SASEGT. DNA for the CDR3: TGTGCCAGCAGTGCCCCGGACAGGGTTGGTGGCTACACCTTC. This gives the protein CASSAPDRVGGYTF.

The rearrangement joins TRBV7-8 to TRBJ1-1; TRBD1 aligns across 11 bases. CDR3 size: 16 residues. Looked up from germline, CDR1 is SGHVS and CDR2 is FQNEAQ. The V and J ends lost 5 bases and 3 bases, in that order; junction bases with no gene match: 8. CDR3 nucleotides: TGTGCCAGCAGCATACGCCGGGACAGGGGGTACACTGAAGCTTTCTTT. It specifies CASSIRRDRGYTEAFF.

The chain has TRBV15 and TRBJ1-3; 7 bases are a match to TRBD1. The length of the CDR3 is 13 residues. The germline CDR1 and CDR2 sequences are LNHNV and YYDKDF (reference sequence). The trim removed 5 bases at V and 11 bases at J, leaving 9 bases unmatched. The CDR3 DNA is TGTGCCACCAGCCCCCACAAAGACAGGGCCATATATTTT. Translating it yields CATSPHKDRAIYF.

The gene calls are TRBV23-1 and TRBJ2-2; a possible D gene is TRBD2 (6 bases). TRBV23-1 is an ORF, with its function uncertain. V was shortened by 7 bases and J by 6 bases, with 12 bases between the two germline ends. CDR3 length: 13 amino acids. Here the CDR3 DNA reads TGCGCCAGCATCCAACGGAGGGCCGGGGAGCTGTTTTTT. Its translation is CASIQRRAGELFF.

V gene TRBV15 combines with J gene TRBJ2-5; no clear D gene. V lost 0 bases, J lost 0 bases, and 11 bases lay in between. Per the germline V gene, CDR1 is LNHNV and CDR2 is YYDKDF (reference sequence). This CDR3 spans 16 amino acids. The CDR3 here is CATSRDGTAYQETQYF. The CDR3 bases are TGTGCCACCAGCAGAGATGGTACAGCCTACCAAGAGACCCAGTACTTC.

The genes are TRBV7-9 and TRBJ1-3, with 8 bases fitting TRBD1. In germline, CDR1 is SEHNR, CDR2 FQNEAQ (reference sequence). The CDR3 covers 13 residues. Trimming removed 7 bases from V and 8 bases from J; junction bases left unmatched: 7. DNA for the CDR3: TGTGCCAGCATGAGGACAGGGTTAGACACCATATATTTT. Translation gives CASMRTGLDTIYF.

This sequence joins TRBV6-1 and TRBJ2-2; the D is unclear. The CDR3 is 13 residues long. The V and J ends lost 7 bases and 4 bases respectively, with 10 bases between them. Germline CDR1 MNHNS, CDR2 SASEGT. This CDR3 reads CASMVLITGELFF. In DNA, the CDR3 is TGTGCCAGCATGGTCCTAATCACCGGGGAGCTGTTTTTT.

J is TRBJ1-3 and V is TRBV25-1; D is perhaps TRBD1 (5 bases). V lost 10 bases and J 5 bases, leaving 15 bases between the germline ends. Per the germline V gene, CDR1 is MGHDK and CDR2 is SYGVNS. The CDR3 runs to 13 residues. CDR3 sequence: CATREEARNTIYF. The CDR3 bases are TGTGCCACCAGGGAGGAGGCTAGAAACACCATATATTTT.

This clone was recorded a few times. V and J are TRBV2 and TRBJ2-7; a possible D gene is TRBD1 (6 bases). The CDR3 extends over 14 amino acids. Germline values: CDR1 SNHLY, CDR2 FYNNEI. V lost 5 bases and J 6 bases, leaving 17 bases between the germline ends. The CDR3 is CASSSFDRPAEQYF. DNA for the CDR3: TGTGCCAGCAGTTCCTTTGACAGGCCGGCCGAGCAGTACTTC.

Written as DNA, the CDR3 is TGTGCCAGCTCAGCGCAGGGGATCTCCTACGAGCAGTACTTC. Translation gives CASSAQGISYEQYF. The chain couples TRBV18 to TRBJ2-7; TRBD1 is a possible D gene (6 bases). Trimming removed 5 bases from V and 0 bases from J, with 11 bases in between. The CDR3 extends over 14 amino acids. Germline loops: CDR1 KGHSH, CDR2 LQKENI.

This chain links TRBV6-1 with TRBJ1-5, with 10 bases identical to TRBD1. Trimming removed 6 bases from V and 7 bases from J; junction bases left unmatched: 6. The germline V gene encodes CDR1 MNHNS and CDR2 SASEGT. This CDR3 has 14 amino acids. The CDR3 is CASSETGGYQPQHF. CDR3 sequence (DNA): TGTGCCAGCAGCGAGACAGGGGGCTACCAGCCCCAGCATTTT.

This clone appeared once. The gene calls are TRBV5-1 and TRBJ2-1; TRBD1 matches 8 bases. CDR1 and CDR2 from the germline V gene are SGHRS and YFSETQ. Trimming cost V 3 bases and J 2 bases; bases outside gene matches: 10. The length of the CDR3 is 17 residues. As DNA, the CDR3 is TGCGCCAGCAGCTCGCCTGGACAGGGTAATACCTACAATGAGCAGTTCTTC. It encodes CASSSPGQGNTYNEQFF.

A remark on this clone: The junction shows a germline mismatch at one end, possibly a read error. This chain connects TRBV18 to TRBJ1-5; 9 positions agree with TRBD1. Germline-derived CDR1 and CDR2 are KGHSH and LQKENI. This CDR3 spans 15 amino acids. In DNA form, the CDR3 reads TGTACCAGCTCCCCACGGGGGACAGGGCATCAGCCCCAGCATTTT. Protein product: CTSSPRGTGHQPQHF.

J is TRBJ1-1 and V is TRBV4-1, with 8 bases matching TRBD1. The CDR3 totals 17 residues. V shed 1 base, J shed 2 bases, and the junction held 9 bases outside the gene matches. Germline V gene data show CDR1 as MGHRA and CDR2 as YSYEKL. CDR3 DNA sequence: TGCGCCAGCAGCCAAGGAAGGCAGGGGGCGGATAACACTGAAGCTTTCTTT. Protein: CASSQGRQGADNTEAFF.

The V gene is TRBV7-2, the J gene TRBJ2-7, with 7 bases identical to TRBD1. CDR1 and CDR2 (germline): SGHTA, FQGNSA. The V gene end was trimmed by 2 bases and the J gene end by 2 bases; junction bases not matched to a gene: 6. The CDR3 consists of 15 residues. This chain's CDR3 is CASSLQTGNAYEQYF. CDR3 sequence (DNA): TGTGCCAGCAGCTTACAGACAGGGAACGCCTACGAGCAGTACTTC. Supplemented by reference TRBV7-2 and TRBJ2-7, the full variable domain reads GAGVSQSPSNKVTEKGKDVELRCDPISGHTALYWYRQSLGQGLEFLIYFQGNSAPDKSGLPSDRFSAERTGGSVSTLTIQRTQQEDSAVYLCASSLQTGNAYEQYFGPGTRLTVT.

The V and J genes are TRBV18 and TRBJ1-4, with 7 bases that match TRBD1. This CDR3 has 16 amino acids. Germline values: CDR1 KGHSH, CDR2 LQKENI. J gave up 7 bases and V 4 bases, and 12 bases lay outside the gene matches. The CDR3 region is CASSRTQQGFGEKLFF. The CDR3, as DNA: TGTGCCAGCTCACGGACCCAACAGGGGTTTGGTGAAAAACTGTTTTTT.

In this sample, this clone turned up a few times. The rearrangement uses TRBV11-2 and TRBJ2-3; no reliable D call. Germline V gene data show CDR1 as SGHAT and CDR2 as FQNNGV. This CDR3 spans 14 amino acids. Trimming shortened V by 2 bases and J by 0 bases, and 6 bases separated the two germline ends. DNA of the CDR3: TGTGCCAGCAGCTTACTTGTTAGCACAGATACGCAGTATTTT. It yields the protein CASSLLVSTDTQYF. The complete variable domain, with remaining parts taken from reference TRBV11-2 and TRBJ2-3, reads EAGVAQSPRYKIIEKRQSVAFWCNPISGHATLYWYQQILGQGPKLLIQFQNNGVVDDSQLPKDRFSAERLKGVDSTLKIQPAKLEDSAVYLCASSLLVSTDTQYFGPGTRLTVL.

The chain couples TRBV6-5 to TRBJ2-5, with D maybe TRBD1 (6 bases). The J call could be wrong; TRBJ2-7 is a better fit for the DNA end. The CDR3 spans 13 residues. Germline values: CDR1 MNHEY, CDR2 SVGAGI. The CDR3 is CASSRGQSYEQYF. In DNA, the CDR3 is TGTGCCAGCAGCAGGGGCCAGTCCTACGAGCAGTACTTC.

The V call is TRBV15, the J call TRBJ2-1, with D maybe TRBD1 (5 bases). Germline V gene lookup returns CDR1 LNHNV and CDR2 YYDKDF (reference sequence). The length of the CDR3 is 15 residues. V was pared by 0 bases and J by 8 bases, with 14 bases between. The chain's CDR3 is CATSRDRQGTDEQFF. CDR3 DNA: TGTGCCACCAGCAGAGATCGTCAGGGAACCGATGAGCAGTTCTTC.